Shown below are 14 T cell receptor beta chains from a single sample sequenced in a study of regulatory T cells in long-lasting Graves disease. Assembly of TCR beta libraries relied on iRepertoire HTBI primers together with Arm-PCR of CDR3 regions. TCRdb used MiXCR to reprocess the multiplex PCR reads, holding one entry per CDR3 protein. The data contain 510,000 or so distinct CDR3 sequences, 12% of them singletons. Time point reported: newly diagnosed GD, antithyroid drugs for less than 3 months. RNA extracted from PBMCs served as the sequencing template. Another study also made use of these data, one on T cells in Graves' hyperthyroidism and ophthalmopathy.

The sequencing here drew on peripheral blood mononuclear cells (PBMCs), taken at new diagnosis, from a patient treated with antithyroid drugs. The receptors stem from a woman aged 25-40 years with Graves disease.

This clonotype was picked up many times. The chain couples TRBV11-2 to TRBJ2-1; no clear D. Trimming left V 5 bases short and J 7 bases short, with 9 bases between. The CDR3 is made up of 12 amino acids. Germline values: CDR1 SGHAT, CDR2 FQNNGV. The CDR3 sequence is CASSPGTNEQFF. The CDR3 DNA reads TGTGCCAGCAGCCCGGGTACGAATGAGCAGTTCTTC.

This clonotype was counted many times. The chain combines TRBV11-2 with TRBJ2-2; TRBD1 matches at 7 bases. The CDR3 extends over 13 amino acids. Unmatched junction bases numbered 1, after V lost 3 bases and J lost 6 bases. Germline V gene lookup returns CDR1 SGHAT and CDR2 FQNNGV. The CDR3, as DNA: TGTGCCAGCAGCTTCGACAGGGCCGGGGAGCTGTTTTTT. Translating gives CASSFDRAGELFF.

This clonotype appeared many times. This chain uses TRBV18 with TRBJ1-1; D remains unclear. In germline, CDR1 is KGHSH, CDR2 LQKENI. The CDR3 is 15 residues long. V gave up 0 bases and J gave up 4 bases, with 12 bases separating them. CDR3 in amino acids: CASSPPKGLVTEAFF. Written as DNA, the CDR3 is TGTGCCAGCTCACCACCGAAAGGTTTGGTCACTGAAGCTTTCTTT. Drawing the rest from reference TRBV18 and TRBJ1-1, the complete variable domain is NAGVMQNPRHLVRRRGQEARLRCSPMKGHSHVYWYRQLPEEGLKFMVYLQKENIIDESGMPKERFSAEFPKEGPSILRIQQVVRGDSAAYFCASSPPKGLVTEAFFGQGTRLTVV.

This clonotype was recorded at least ten times. The V gene is TRBV30, the J gene TRBJ1-2; 8 positions match TRBD1. The CDR3 contains 12 residues. The V gene end was trimmed by 2 bases and the J gene end by 8 bases; junction bases not matched to a gene: 4. Germline loops: CDR1 GTSNPN, CDR2 SVGIG (reference sequence). CDR3 DNA: TGTGCCTGGAGTCCGGACAGGGACGGCTACACCTTC. As protein: CAWSPDRDGYTF.

The chain employs TRBV20-1 and TRBJ2-1; D is unclear. Deletions cut 1 base from V and 0 bases from J, with 10 bases between. The CDR3 is made up of 15 amino acids. Germline V gene lookup returns CDR1 DFQATT and CDR2 SNEGSKA (reference sequence). The CDR3 region is CSARGPNHSYNEQFF. The CDR3 DNA follows: TGCAGTGCTAGAGGGCCCAACCACTCCTACAATGAGCAGTTCTTC.

This clonotype was seen only a few times. This rearrangement joins TRBV14 to TRBJ2-1; weak D call: TRBD1 (6 bases). Trimming took 0 bases from V and 4 from J, leaving 10 bases between them. CDR3 size: 15 residues. In germline, CDR1 is SGHDN, CDR2 FVKESK. The CDR3 nucleotides are TGTGCCAGCAGCCAAGAACGGACAGTTTACAATGAGCAGTTCTTC. Amino acids: CASSQERTVYNEQFF.

This clonotype showed up many times. This chain connects TRBV27 to TRBJ2-5; TRBD1 is a possible D gene (5 bases). The CDR3 loop spans 15 amino acids. In germline, CDR1 is MNHEY, CDR2 SMNVEV (reference sequence). V was shortened by 4 bases and J by 1 base, with 13 bases between the two germline ends. The CDR3 nucleotides are TGTGCCAGCAGTTCCATCCGACAGCGCCAAGAGACCCAGTACTTC. This codes for CASSSIRQRQETQYF.

This clonotype has ten or more counts. V and J are TRBV20-1 and TRBJ2-7, with D possibly called TRBD1 or TRBD2 (5 bases each). V lost 6 bases and J 0 bases, leaving 15 bases between the germline ends. This CDR3 has 14 amino acids. CDR1 is DFQATT, CDR2 SNEGSKA, per germline (reference sequence). CDR3 DNA: TGCAGTGCACGGACGGGGCACTTCTCCTACGAGCAGTACTTC. Protein sequence: CSARTGHFSYEQYF.

This clonotype was counted many times. V and J are TRBV27 and TRBJ2-7; 10 positions agree with TRBD2. The CDR3 spans 17 residues. Looked up from germline, CDR1 is MNHEY and CDR2 is SMNVEV (reference sequence). The V and J ends lost 6 bases and 4 bases, in that order; junction bases with no gene match: 15. CDR3 in DNA: TGTGCCAGCAGCCCAGAGGTTAGCGGGAGGAGGGTATACGAGCAGTACTTC. Amino acid sequence: CASSPEVSGRRVYEQYF.

This clonotype was recorded many times. This chain connects TRBV6-9 to TRBJ1-1; D remains ambiguous. The CDR3 is 13 amino acids. Germline V gene data show CDR1 as MNHGY and CDR2 as SVAAGI. V lost 3 bases, J lost 9 bases, and 14 bases lay in between. CDR3 amino acids: CASSYRIGSQAFF. Written as DNA, the CDR3 is TGTGCCAGCAGTTACCGAATTGGCAGTCAAGCTTTCTTT.

This clonotype was counted ten times or more. The rearrangement joins TRBV7-2 to TRBJ2-2; D perhaps matches TRBD2 (5 bases). Trimming removed 1 base from V and 13 bases from J, with 13 bases in between. CDR3 size: 13 residues. Germline values: CDR1 SGHTA, CDR2 FQGNSA. Here the CDR3 DNA reads TGTGCCAGCAGCTTAGGTCGGGGAGTGGGGCTGTTTTTT. Its translation: CASSLGRGVGLFF. The full variable domain, with the rest looked up from reference TRBV7-2 and TRBJ2-2, is GAGVSQSPSNKVTEKGKDVELRCDPISGHTALYWYRQSLGQGLEFLIYFQGNSAPDKSGLPSDRFSAERTGGSVSTLTIQRTQQEDSAVYLCASSLGRGVGLFFGEGSRLTVL.

In this sample, this clonotype turned up a few times. The chain is built from TRBV19 and TRBJ1-1; D remains unclear. This CDR3 has 13 residues. The V gene's germline CDR1 is LNHDA and CDR2 SQIVND (reference sequence). The ends were cut back, 3 bases at V and 7 bases at J, with 12 bases in the middle. The DNA for the CDR3 is TGTGCCAGTAGTATTCGGAGCTCGAGTGAAGCTTTCTTT. Its protein is CASSIRSSSEAFF. The full variable domain, completed using reference TRBV19 and TRBJ1-1, is DGGITQSPKYLFRKEGQNVTLSCEQNLNHDAMYWYRQDPGQGLRLIYYSQIVNDFQKGDIAEGYSVSREKKESFPLTVTSAQKNPTAFYLCASSIRSSSEAFFGQGTRLTVV.

This clonotype was recorded a few times. The V call is TRBV7-2, the J call TRBJ1-1, with D possibly being TRBD1 (6 bases). V was trimmed by 4 bases and J by 0 bases, leaving 24 bases between them. CDR1 and CDR2 (germline): SGHTA, FQGNSA. There are 19 residues in the CDR3. CDR3 region: CASSSRGFSRLLMNTEAFF. The CDR3, as DNA: TGTGCCAGCAGCTCCAGGGGTTTTTCGAGACTACTAATGAACACTGAAGCTTTCTTT.

The chain employs TRBV7-2 and TRBJ2-3; D is ambiguous. The V and J ends lost 2 bases and 0 bases respectively, with 9 bases between them. The length of the CDR3 is 15 residues. Germline V CDR1 and CDR2: SGHTA, FQGNSA. As DNA, the CDR3 is TGTGCCAGCAGCTTACTTCGTTCTAGCACAGATACGCAGTATTTT. It translates to CASSLLRSSTDTQYF. Combining the CDR3 with reference TRBV7-2 and TRBJ2-3 gives the whole variable domain GAGVSQSPSNKVTEKGKDVELRCDPISGHTALYWYRQSLGQGLEFLIYFQGNSAPDKSGLPSDRFSAERTGGSVSTLTIQRTQQEDSAVYLCASSLLRSSTDTQYFGPGTRLTVL.